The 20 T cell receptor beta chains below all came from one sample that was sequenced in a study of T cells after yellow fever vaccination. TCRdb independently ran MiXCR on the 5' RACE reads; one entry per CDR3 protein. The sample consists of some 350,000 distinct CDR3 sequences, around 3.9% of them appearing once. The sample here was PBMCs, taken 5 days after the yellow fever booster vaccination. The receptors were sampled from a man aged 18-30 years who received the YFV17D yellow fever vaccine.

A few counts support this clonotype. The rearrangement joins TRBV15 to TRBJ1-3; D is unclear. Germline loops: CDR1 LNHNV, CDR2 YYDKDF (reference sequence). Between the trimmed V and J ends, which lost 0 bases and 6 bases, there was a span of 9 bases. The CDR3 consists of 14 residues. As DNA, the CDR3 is TGTGCCACCAGCAGAGATAAGAGTGCAAACACCATATATTTT. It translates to CATSRDKSANTIYF.

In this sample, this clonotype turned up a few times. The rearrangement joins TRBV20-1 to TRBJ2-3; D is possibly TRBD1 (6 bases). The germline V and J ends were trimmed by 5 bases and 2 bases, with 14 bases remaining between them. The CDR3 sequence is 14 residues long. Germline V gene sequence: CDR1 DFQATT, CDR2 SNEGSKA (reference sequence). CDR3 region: CSAPRDINTDTQYF. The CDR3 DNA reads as TGCAGTGCTCCCCGGGACATTAACACAGATACGCAGTATTTT.

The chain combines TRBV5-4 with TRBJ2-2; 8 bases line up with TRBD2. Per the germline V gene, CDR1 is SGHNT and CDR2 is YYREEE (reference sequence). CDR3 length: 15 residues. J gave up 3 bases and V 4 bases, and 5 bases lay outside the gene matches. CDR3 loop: CASSPSGGDTGELFF. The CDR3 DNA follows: TGTGCCAGCAGCCCGAGCGGGGGTGACACCGGGGAGCTGTTTTTT. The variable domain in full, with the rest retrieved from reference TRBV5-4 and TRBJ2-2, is ETGVTQSPTHLIKTRGQQVTLRCSSQSGHNTVSWYQQALGQGPQFIFQYYREEENGRGNFPPRFSGLQFPNYSSELNVNALELDDSALYLCASSPSGGDTGELFFGEGSRLTVL.

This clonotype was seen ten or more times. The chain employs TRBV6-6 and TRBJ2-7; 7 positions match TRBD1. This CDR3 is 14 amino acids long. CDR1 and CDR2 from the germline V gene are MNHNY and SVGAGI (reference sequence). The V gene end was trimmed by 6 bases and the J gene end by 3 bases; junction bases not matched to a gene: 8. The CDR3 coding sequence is TGTGCCAGCAGGGCAACGGGACAGAACTACGAGCAGTACTTC. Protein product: CASRATGQNYEQYF.

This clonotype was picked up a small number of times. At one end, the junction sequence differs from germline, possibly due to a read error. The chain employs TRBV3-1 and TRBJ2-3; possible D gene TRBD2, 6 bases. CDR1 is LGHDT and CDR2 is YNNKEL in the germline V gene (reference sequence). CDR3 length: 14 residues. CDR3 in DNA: TGTGCCAGCAGTCAAGGGGTCGGGGGTGATACGCAGTATTTT. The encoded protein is CASSQGVGGDTQYF.

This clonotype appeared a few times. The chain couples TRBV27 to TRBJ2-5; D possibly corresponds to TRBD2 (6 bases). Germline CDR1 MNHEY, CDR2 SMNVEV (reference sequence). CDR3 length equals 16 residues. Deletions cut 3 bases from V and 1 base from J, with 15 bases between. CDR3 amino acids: CASSFGPGTRQETQYF. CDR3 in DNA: TGTGCCAGCAGTTTCGGTCCAGGGACTCGCCAAGAGACCCAGTACTTC.

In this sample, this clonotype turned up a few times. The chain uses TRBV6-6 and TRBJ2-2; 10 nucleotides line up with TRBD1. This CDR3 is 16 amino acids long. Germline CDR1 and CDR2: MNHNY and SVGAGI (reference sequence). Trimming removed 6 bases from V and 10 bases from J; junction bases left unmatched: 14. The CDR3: CASSHAGTGASLELFF. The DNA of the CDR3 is TGTGCCAGCAGCCACGCCGGGACAGGGGCCTCCTTGGAGCTGTTTTTT.

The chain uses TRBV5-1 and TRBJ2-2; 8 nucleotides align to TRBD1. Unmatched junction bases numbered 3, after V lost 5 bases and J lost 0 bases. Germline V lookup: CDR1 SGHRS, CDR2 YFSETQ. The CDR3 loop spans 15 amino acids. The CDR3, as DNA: TGCGCCAGCAGTTGGGGACAGGCGAACACCGGGGAGCTGTTTTTT. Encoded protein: CASSWGQANTGELFF.

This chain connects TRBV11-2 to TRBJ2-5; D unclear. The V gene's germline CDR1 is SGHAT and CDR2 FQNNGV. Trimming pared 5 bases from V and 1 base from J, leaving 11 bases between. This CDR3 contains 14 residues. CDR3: CASSPLWSQETQYF. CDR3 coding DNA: TGTGCCAGCAGCCCTCTATGGAGCCAAGAGACCCAGTACTTC.

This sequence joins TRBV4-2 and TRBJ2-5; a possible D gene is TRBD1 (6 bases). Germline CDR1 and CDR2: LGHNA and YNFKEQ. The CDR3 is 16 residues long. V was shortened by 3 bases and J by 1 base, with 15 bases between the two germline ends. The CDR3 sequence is CASSQGHGQIQETQYF. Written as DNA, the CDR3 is TGTGCCAGCAGCCAGGGACATGGACAGATCCAAGAGACCCAGTACTTC.

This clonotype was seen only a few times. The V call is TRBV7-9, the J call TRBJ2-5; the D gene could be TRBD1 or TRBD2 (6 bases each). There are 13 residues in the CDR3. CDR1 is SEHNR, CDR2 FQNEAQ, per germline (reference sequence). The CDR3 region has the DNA TGTGCTACGCGGGACACGGCGAAAGAGACCCAGTACTTC. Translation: CATRDTAKETQYF.

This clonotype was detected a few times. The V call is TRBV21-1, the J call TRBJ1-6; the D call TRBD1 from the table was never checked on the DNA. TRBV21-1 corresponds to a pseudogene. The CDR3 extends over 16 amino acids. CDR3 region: CASPRTASSYNSPLHF. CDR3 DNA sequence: TGTGCCAGCCCCCGGACGGCGAGCTCCTATAATTCACCCCTCCACTTT.

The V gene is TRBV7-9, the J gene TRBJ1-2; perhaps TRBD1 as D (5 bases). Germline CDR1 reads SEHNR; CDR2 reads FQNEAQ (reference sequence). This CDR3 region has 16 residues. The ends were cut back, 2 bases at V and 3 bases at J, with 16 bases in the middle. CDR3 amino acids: CASSLSPSRGYYGYTF. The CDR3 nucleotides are TGTGCCAGCAGCTTAAGCCCCTCCCGGGGGTACTATGGCTACACCTTC.

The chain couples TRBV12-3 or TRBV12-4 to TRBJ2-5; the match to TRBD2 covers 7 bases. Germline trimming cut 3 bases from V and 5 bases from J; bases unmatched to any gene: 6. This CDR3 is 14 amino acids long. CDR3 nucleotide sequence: TGTGCCAGCAGTTTCCTTACTAGCGATGAGACCCAGTACTTC. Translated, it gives CASSFLTSDETQYF.

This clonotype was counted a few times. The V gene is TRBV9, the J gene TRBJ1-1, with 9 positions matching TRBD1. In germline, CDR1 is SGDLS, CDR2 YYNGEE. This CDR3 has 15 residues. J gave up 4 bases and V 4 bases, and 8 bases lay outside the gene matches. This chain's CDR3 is CASSPRTGETTEAFF. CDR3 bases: TGTGCCAGCAGCCCTCGGACAGGGGAGACCACTGAAGCTTTCTTT.

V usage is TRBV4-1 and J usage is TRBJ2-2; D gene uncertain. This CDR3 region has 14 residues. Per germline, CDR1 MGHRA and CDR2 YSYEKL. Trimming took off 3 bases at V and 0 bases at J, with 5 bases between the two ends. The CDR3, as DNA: TGCGCCAGCAGCCAGTCCGCGAACACCGGGGAGCTGTTTTTT. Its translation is CASSQSANTGELFF.

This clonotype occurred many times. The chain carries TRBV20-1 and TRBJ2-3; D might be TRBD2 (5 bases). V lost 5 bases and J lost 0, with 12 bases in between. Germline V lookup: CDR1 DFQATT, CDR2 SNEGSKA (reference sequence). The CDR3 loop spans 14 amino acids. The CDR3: CSALSDPSTDTQYF. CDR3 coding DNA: TGCAGTGCTCTTAGCGACCCGAGCACAGATACGCAGTATTTT.

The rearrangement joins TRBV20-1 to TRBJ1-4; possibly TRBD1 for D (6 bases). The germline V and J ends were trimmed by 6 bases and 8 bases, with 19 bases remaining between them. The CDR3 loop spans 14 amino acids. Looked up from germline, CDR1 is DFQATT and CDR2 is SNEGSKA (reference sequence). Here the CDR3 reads CSAARGAPGEKLFF. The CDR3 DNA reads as TGCAGTGCCGCAAGGGGGGCCCCTGGCGAAAAACTGTTTTTT.

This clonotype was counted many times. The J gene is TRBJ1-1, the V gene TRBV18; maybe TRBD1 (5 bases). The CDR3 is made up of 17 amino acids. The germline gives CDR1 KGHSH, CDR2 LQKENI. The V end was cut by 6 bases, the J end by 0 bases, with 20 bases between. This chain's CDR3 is CASSPTGGIVMNTEAFF. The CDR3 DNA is TGTGCCAGCTCCCCTACGGGGGGTATCGTCATGAACACTGAAGCTTTCTTT.

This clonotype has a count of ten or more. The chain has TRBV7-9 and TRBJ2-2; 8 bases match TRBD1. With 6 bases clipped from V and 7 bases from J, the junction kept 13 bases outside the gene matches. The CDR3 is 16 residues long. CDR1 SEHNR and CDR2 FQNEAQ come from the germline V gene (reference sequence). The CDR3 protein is CASRLSTGASGGELFF. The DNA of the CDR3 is TGTGCCAGCAGGCTATCGACAGGGGCCTCGGGCGGGGAGCTGTTTTTT.